A single sample is the source of the 25 T cell receptor beta chains below, sequenced in a study of persistence of HIV-infected CD4 T cells. The antigens these receptors bind are not known. Lysates of CMV-infected fibroblasts at around 9.9 ug/mL stimulated these cells. CD40L-negative CD69-negative CD45RO-high memory CD4+ T cells were sorted as populations depleted of antigen-responding cells. Sequencing used immunoSEQ version 4 in survey mode. TCRdb keeps only in-frame clones here, not all; method: immunoSEQ multiplex PCR. The sample shows 30,000 to 35,000 clones, around four fifths of them seen only once. The input for sequencing was CD4+ T cells sorted from PBMCs after 18-hour stimulation, taken from a patient who received antiretroviral therapy. The receptor set was obtained from an adult man with HIV who was CMV-seropositive.

The chain has TRBV7-2 and TRBJ1-6; 9 positions agree with TRBD1. V shed 1 base and J 9 bases; nucleotides not matched to a gene: 7. CDR1 is SGHTA, CDR2 FQGNSA, per germline. The CDR3 has 16 amino acids. The CDR3: CASSLERDRVPSPLHF. The DNA for the CDR3 is TGTGCCAGCAGCTTAGAGCGGGACAGGGTTCCTTCACCCCTCCACTTT.

This chain links TRBV28 with TRBJ1-2; D not resolved. The ends were cut back, 3 bases at V and 3 bases at J, with 8 bases in the middle. CDR1 MDHEN and CDR2 SYDVKM come from the germline V gene. This CDR3 contains 13 residues. DNA of the CDR3: TGTGCCAGCAGTTTCCGGGAGGACTATGGCTACACCTTC. As protein: CASSFREDYGYTF.

This chain uses TRBV28 with TRBJ2-7; perhaps D is TRBD1 or TRBD2 (6 bases each). Germline V gene sequence: CDR1 MDHEN, CDR2 SYDVKM. Trimming took 6 bases from V and 3 from J, leaving 12 bases between them. The CDR3 consists of 13 residues. As DNA, the CDR3 is TGTGCCAGCAGAGAGGGGGGACTCTACGAGCAGTACTTC. It translates to CASREGGLYEQYF. Based on the CDR3 plus reference TRBV28 and TRBJ2-7, the full variable domain is DVKVTQSSRYLVKRTGEKVFLECVQDMDHENMFWYRQDPGLGLRLIYFSYDVKMKEKGDIPEGYSVSREKKERFSLILESASTNQTSMYLCASREGGLYEQYFGPGTRLTVT.

This chain uses TRBV4-2 with TRBJ2-2; D gene uncertain. Germline loops: CDR1 LGHNA, CDR2 YNFKEQ. The ends were cut back, 1 base at V and 0 bases at J, with 6 bases in the middle. CDR3 length: 15 amino acids. CDR3 protein: CASSQAGANTGELFF. The CDR3 nucleotides are TGTGCCAGCAGCCAAGCAGGCGCGAACACCGGGGAGCTGTTTTTT.

V is TRBV7-3 and J is TRBJ1-1, with D possibly matching TRBD1 (5 bases). The CDR3 has 13 residues. Per germline, CDR1 SGHTA and CDR2 FQGTGA. The V gene lost 6 bases and the J gene lost 1 base, with 9 bases spanning the gap. The CDR3 region has the DNA TGTGCCAGCAGATTGACAGAGAACACTGAAGCTTTCTTT. Encoded protein: CASRLTENTEAFF. Combining the CDR3 with reference TRBV7-3 and TRBJ1-1 gives the whole variable domain GAGVSQTPSNKVTEKGKYVELRCDPISGHTALYWYRQSLGQGPEFLIYFQGTGAADDSGLPNDRFFAVRPEGSVSTLKIQRTERGDSAVYLCASRLTENTEAFFGQGTRLTVV.

V and J are TRBV6-1 and TRBJ1-5, with 8 bases aligning to TRBD1. The CDR3 contains 19 residues. The V gene's germline CDR1 is MNHNS and CDR2 SASEGT. J lost 0 bases, V lost 4 bases, and 14 bases had no gene match. CDR3 in amino acids: CASSGRIGQGPSSNQPQHF. CDR3 DNA: TGTGCCAGCAGTGGCAGGATTGGACAGGGACCTTCTAGCAATCAGCCCCAGCATTTT.

V gene TRBV27 combines with J gene TRBJ2-5, with D unresolved. Germline CDR1 reads MNHEY; CDR2 reads SMNVEV (reference sequence). This CDR3 region has 13 residues. Between the trimmed V and J ends, which lost 3 bases and 1 base, there was a span of 6 bases. CDR3 sequence (DNA): TGTGCCAGCAGTTTCCTTTCCCAAGAGACCCAGTACTTC. Its translation is CASSFLSQETQYF.

The V gene is TRBV7-2, the J gene TRBJ1-2, with a possible D match to TRBD1 (6 bases). The germline V gene has CDR1 SGHTA and CDR2 FQGNSA. This CDR3 region has 13 residues. The ends were cut back, 5 bases at V and 4 bases at J, with 11 bases in the middle. Here the CDR3 reads CASSNGQSYGYTF. In DNA form, the CDR3 reads TGTGCCAGCAGCAATGGACAGAGCTATGGCTACACCTTC. Variable domain in full (rest from reference TRBV7-2 and TRBJ1-2): GAGVSQSPSNKVTEKGKDVELRCDPISGHTALYWYRQSLGQGLEFLIYFQGNSAPDKSGLPSDRFSAERTGGSVSTLTIQRTQQEDSAVYLCASSNGQSYGYTFGSGTRLTVV.

The CDR3 region has the DNA TGTGCCAGCAGCATCCAGGACAGGGGGAACTATGGCTACACCTTC. Its translation is CASSIQDRGNYGYTF. The rearrangement joins TRBV9 to TRBJ1-2; 10 bases map to TRBD1. From germline, CDR1 is SGDLS and CDR2 YYNGEE. The CDR3 is 15 residues long. V dropped 4 bases and J dropped 2; count of bases not matched to a gene: 5.

This clone was seen once. The chain employs TRBV30 and TRBJ1-3; no firm D call. Trimming removed 7 bases from V and 0 bases from J, with 7 bases in between. Germline assignment: CDR1 GTSNPN and CDR2 SVGIG (reference sequence). The CDR3 length is 12 residues. The DNA for the CDR3 is TGTGCCTTTTTGTTCTCTGGAAACACCATATATTTT. It yields the protein CAFLFSGNTIYF.

The chain is built from TRBV7-3 and TRBJ1-1; 8 nucleotides align to TRBD1. Germline loops: CDR1 SGHTA, CDR2 FQGTGA. CDR3 length: 17 amino acids. V was clipped by 1 base and J by 4 bases; unmatched bases: 11. The CDR3 here is CASSLKVGRGQGTEAFF. The CDR3 DNA sequence: TGTGCCAGCAGCTTAAAAGTGGGCAGGGGGCAGGGCACTGAAGCTTTCTTT.

The chain uses TRBV4-1 and TRBJ2-6, with no clear D. Germline V lookup: CDR1 MGHRA, CDR2 YSYEKL. Trimming left V 0 bases short and J 0 bases short, with 12 bases between. CDR3 length: 18 amino acids. The CDR3 bases are TGCGCCAGCAGCCAAGAGCCCACAGCCCCCTCTGGGGCCAACGTCCTGACTTTC. Its protein is CASSQEPTAPSGANVLTF.

The chain uses TRBV2 and TRBJ2-1, with D perhaps matching TRBD1 (6 bases). Germline assignment: CDR1 SNHLY and CDR2 FYNNEI. CDR3 length equals 14 residues. Trimming removed 7 bases at V and 7 bases at J, with 17 bases between. CDR3 amino acids: CASTGTSVGNEQFF. The CDR3 DNA reads TGTGCCAGCACCGGGACATCTGTAGGGAATGAGCAGTTCTTC.

The gene calls are TRBV10-3 and TRBJ1-3; tentative D call: TRBD1 (6 bases). CDR1 is ENHRY and CDR2 is SYGVKD in the germline V gene. This CDR3 has 14 amino acids. Trimming shortened V by 10 bases and J by 0 bases, and 13 bases separated the two germline ends. As DNA, the CDR3 is TGTGCCACCCAAGGGGGAGTCTCTGGAAACACCATATATTTT. Protein: CATQGGVSGNTIYF.

This sequence joins TRBV6-5 and TRBJ2-7, with a possible D match to TRBD2 (5 bases). Trimming shortened V by 6 bases and J by 4 bases, and 10 bases separated the two germline ends. The CDR3 contains 12 residues. Germline-derived CDR1 and CDR2 are MNHEY and SVGAGI. CDR3 loop: CASSRGRYEQYF. CDR3 coding DNA: TGTGCCAGCAGCAGAGGGCGTTACGAGCAGTACTTC.

Of note for this clone: One junction end disagrees with the germline gene, perhaps due to a read error. The rearrangement links TRBV19 to TRBJ2-4; no definite D call. The CDR3 runs 13 residues. Germline CDR1 reads LNHDA; CDR2 reads SQIVND (reference sequence). The CDR3: CASRTIAQNIQYF. DNA of the CDR3: TGTGCCAGTAGGACGATAGCCCAAAACATTCAGTACTTC.

CDR3 amino acids: CASRLTGEETQYF. The CDR3 DNA sequence: TGTGCCAGCAGACTTACAGGGGAAGAGACCCAGTACTTC. V is TRBV28 and J is TRBJ2-5, with 7 positions matching TRBD1. This CDR3 is built from 13 residues. Germline CDR1 is MDHEN and CDR2 is SYDVKM. J was trimmed by 3 bases and V by 6 bases; bases with no gene match: 4.

The chain uses TRBV29-1 and TRBJ2-7; D is possibly TRBD2 (6 bases). CDR3 length equals 16 residues. Deletions cut 4 bases from V and 2 bases from J, with 21 bases between. CDR1 is SQVTM, CDR2 ANQGSEA, per germline. The CDR3 spells CSVVSPWGLKPYEQYF. CDR3 nucleotide sequence: TGCAGCGTTGTAAGCCCTTGGGGACTGAAGCCCTACGAGCAGTACTTC.

The chain recombines TRBV5-1 with TRBJ2-1; 12 bases align to TRBD2. The CDR3 totals 17 residues. Germline V gene data show CDR1 as SGHRS and CDR2 as YFSETQ. The V and J ends lost 3 bases and 8 bases, in that order; junction bases with no gene match: 12. CDR3 sequence (DNA): TGCGCCAGCAGCTCGGGACTAGCGGGCCACTGGCGGGATGAGCAGTTCTTC. Translated, it gives CASSSGLAGHWRDEQFF. Looking up the rest from reference TRBV5-1 and TRBJ2-1 gives the full variable domain: KAGVTQTPRYLIKTRGQQVTLSCSPISGHRSVSWYQQTPGQGLQFLFEYFSETQRNKGNFPGRFSGRQFSNSRSEMNVSTLELGDSALYLCASSSGLAGHWRDEQFFGPGTRLTVL.

The V gene is TRBV28, the J gene TRBJ1-2, with 8 bases fitting TRBD1. CDR3 length: 15 residues. The germline V gene has CDR1 MDHEN and CDR2 SYDVKM. V was pared by 4 bases and J by 5 bases, with 9 bases of the junction left unmatched. The CDR3 DNA is TGTGCCAGCAGTTATAGGACGACAGGGGTATATGGCTACACCTTC. It translates to CASSYRTTGVYGYTF.

This clone was found once. The chain recombines TRBV21-1 with TRBJ1-1. TRBV21-1 counts as a pseudogene. The CDR3 has 16 amino acids. CDR3 region: CASSLTSGGRDTEAFF. The CDR3 DNA reads as TGTGCCAGCAGCCTCACCTCCGGGGGGAGGGACACTGAAGCTTTCTTT.

The chain combines TRBV20-1 with TRBJ2-5; D may be TRBD2 (6 bases). The CDR3 covers 11 residues. Germline V lookup: CDR1 DFQATT, CDR2 SNEGSKA (reference sequence). V gave up 8 bases and J gave up 3 bases, with 10 bases separating them. This CDR3 is CSPWGEETQYF. DNA for the CDR3: TGCAGTCCCTGGGGGGAAGAGACCCAGTACTTC.

To note about this clone: No DNA is shown, since the ends of the CDR3 on it are uncertain; the CDR3 is the one TCRdb lists. The chain carries TRBV3-1 (or the pseudogene TRBV3-2) and TRBJ1-2; the table's D call, TRBD1, was not checked against the DNA. Per the germline V gene, CDR1 is LGHDT and CDR2 is YNNKEL (reference sequence). The CDR3 totals 22 residues, both ends included. The CDR3 spells CASSPGTEKTMATPSEDYGYTF.

This chain connects TRBV5-1 to TRBJ1-2, with unresolved D. The CDR3 spans 14 residues. From germline, CDR1 is SGHRS and CDR2 YFSETQ. The germline V and J ends were trimmed by 0 bases and 4 bases, with 10 bases remaining between them. The CDR3 region is CASSLEGRLYGYTF. DNA for the CDR3: TGCGCCAGCAGCTTGGAAGGACGGCTCTATGGCTACACCTTC.

The CDR3 reads CASNGGGNQPQHF. The CDR3 DNA sequence: TGTGCCAGCAACGGGGGAGGCAATCAGCCCCAGCATTTT. The chain couples TRBV12-3 or TRBV12-4 to TRBJ1-5, with TRBD1 as a possible D gene (5 bases). The CDR3 loop spans 13 amino acids. Trimming took off 7 bases at V and 2 bases at J, with 9 bases between the two ends.